One and the same sample provided the 22 T cell receptor beta chains below, sequenced in a study of T cells in women clearing cervical HPV infection. Generated by immunoSEQ multiplex PCR, the TCRdb table keeps only in-frame clones and is missing some. The sample data list roughly 35,000 clones. Material: blood buffy coat. The receptors were gathered from a woman between 18 and 70 years old with a cervical HPV16 infection that either progressed to CIN3+ or cleared (not recorded which).

A remark on this clone: The missing CDR3 end, 3 residues past where the read stops, is filled in from the germline J gene. The chain has TRBV19 and TRBJ2-5, with 10 bases fitting TRBD2. After removal of 2 bases from V and 5 bases from J, the junction contained 11 bases not matched to a gene. Germline lookup yields CDR1 LNHDA and CDR2 SQIVND (reference sequence). The CDR3 runs to 17 residues. The chain's CDR3 is CASSITGTSDKRETQYF. The DNA read from the CDR3 is TGTGCCAGTAGTATAACCGGGACTAGCGATAAGCGGGAGACC. Variable domain in full (rest from reference TRBV19 and TRBJ2-5): DGGITQSPKYLFRKEGQNVTLSCEQNLNHDAMYWYRQDPGQGLRLIYYSQIVNDFQKGDIAEGYSVSREKKESFPLTVTSAQKNPTAFYLCASSITGTSDKRETQYFGPGTRLLVL.

As for this clone: The read is 3 residues too short to cover the CDR3 end, so that end is filled in from the germline J gene. This chain uses TRBV7-2 with TRBJ2-5, with D possibly TRBD2 on 7 matching bases. V was cut by 6 bases and J by 4 bases, with 18 bases left in between. The germline gives CDR1 SGHTA, CDR2 FQGNSA. CDR3 size: 15 residues. The sequenced part of the CDR3 DNA is TGTGCCAGCAGTCCAGGTGGGGGCGGGAGAGAGACC. This gives the protein CASSPGGGGRET. The full CDR3 sequence reads CASSPGGGGRETQYF.

For this clone: The CDR3 is cut off 3 residues early in the read; its end comes from the germline J gene. V and J are TRBV10-3 and TRBJ2-1, with a tentative D call TRBD2 (6 bases). Germline CDR1 reads ENHRY; CDR2 reads SYGVKD. The CDR3 length is 13 residues. The V end lost 3 bases, the J end lost 7 bases, and 10 bases lay between the germline ends. The CDR3 is CAISESAGNEQFF. CDR3 DNA, as far as it was read: TGTGCCATCAGTGAATCGGCGGGAAATGAG.

CDR3 protein: CSAEDRGLTGELFF. Incomplete CDR3 DNA: TGCAGCGCCGAAGACAGGGGGCTCACCGGGGAG. The V call is TRBV29-1, the J call TRBJ2-2, with 10 bases matching TRBD1. The read halts 3 residues ahead of the CDR3 end, with the missing end drawn from the germline J gene. Germline trimming cut 7 bases from V and 4 bases from J; bases unmatched to any gene: 6. The length of the CDR3 is 14 residues. In germline, CDR1 is SQVTM, CDR2 ANQGSEA.

For this clone: The read comes to an end 3 residues before the CDR3 does, leaving the germline J gene to fill in the end. This rearrangement joins TRBV12-3 or TRBV12-4 to TRBJ1-2; 12 positions match TRBD1. Trimming removed 7 bases from V and 6 bases from J; junction bases left unmatched: 12. The CDR3 extends over 16 amino acids. The CDR3: CASTKTGTGGRNGYTF. Partial CDR3 DNA: TGTGCCAGCACCAAAACTGGGACAGGGGGCCGGAATGGC.

Regarding this clone: Sequencing ends 3 residues short of the CDR3 end; the germline J gene provides the rest. This rearrangement joins TRBV6-2 or TRBV6-3 to TRBJ1-6, with 7 bases identical to TRBD1. V lost 6 bases and J lost 7; bases outside the gene matches: 6. Germline V gives CDR1 MNHEY, CDR2 SVGEGT. The CDR3 consists of 14 residues. The CDR3: CASSRDRGNSPLHF. The CDR3 bases that were read are TGTGCCAGCAGCCGGGACAGAGGGAATTCACCC.

To note about this clone: The missing CDR3 end, 3 residues past where the read stops, is filled in from the germline J gene. The V and J genes are TRBV5-6 and TRBJ2-7, with D possibly being TRBD1 (6 bases). The length of the CDR3 is 14 residues. V was shortened by 4 bases and J by 0 bases, with 11 bases between the two germline ends. Germline CDR1 and CDR2: SGHDT and YYEEEE. The CDR3 bases that were read are TGTGCCAGCAGCCCGACAGGAAGCTCCTACGAG. Translation: CASSPTGSSYE. The complete CDR3 protein is CASSPTGSSYEQYF. The full variable domain, its missing parts supplied by reference TRBV5-6 and TRBJ2-7, is DAGVTQSPTHLIKTRGQQVTLRCSPKSGHDTVSWYQQALGQGPQFIFQYYEEEERQRGNFPDRFSGHQFPNYSSELNVNALLLGDSALYLCASSPTGSSYEQYFGPGTRLTVT.

A note on this clone: The read ends 3 residues before the CDR3 terminus; that terminus is restored from the germline J gene. V usage is TRBV10-3 and J usage is TRBJ1-5, with a possible D match to TRBD1 (6 bases). Between the trimmed V and J ends, which lost 7 bases and 5 bases, there was a span of 15 bases. Germline CDR1 is ENHRY and CDR2 is SYGVKD. The CDR3 spans 14 residues. The CDR3 protein is CAITNSEGDQPQHF. The CDR3 bases that were read are TGTGCCATCACAAATTCGGAGGGGGATCAGCCC.

Its frequency marks this clone as medium-sized. With the read ending 3 residues before the CDR3 end, the germline J gene is used to fill in that end. The genes are TRBV30 and TRBJ1-1, with D uncertain. In germline, CDR1 is GTSNPN, CDR2 SVGIG (reference sequence). The CDR3 loop spans 13 amino acids. CDR3 protein: CAWSRPPHSEAFF. The part of the CDR3 DNA that was read is TGTGCCTGGAGTCGTCCACCCCACTCCGAA.

A note on this clone: The read comes to an end 3 residues before the CDR3 does, leaving the germline J gene to fill in the end. V gene TRBV7-6 combines with J gene TRBJ2-7, with 9 bases lining up with TRBD2. Trimming took 5 bases from V and 2 from J; bases not matched to a gene: 7. Per the germline V gene, CDR1 is SGHVS and CDR2 is FNYEAQ. This CDR3 contains 15 residues. The part of the CDR3 DNA that was read is TGTGCCAGCAGCGCCGGAAGCGGGGGGACCTACGAG. Encoded protein: CASSAGSGGTYE. The entire CDR3 sequence reads CASSAGSGGTYEQYF.

About this clone itself: Sequencing ends 3 residues short of the CDR3 end; the germline J gene provides the rest. The chain is built from TRBV6-2 or TRBV6-3 and TRBJ2-3, with 10 bases lining up with TRBD2. The length of the CDR3 is 15 residues. CDR1 and CDR2 from the germline V gene are MNHEY and SVGEGT. After removal of 4 bases from V and 2 bases from J, the junction contained 3 bases not matched to a gene. Incomplete CDR3 DNA: TGTGCCAGCAGTTCAGCGGGAGGGGTCACAGATACG. Protein: CASSSAGGVTDT. The entire CDR3 protein is CASSSAGGVTDTQYF.

The CDR3 reads CASSLGQVNYGYTF. The CDR3 DNA, read in part, is TGTGCCAGCAGCTTAGGACAGGTAAACTATGGC. This chain connects TRBV13 to TRBJ1-2, with a possible D match to TRBD1 (5 bases). The read comes to an end 3 residues before the CDR3 does, leaving the germline J gene to fill in the end. CDR1 and CDR2 from the germline V gene are PRHDT and FYEKMQ (reference sequence). The CDR3 extends over 14 amino acids. V lost 0 bases, J lost 2 bases, and 7 bases lay in between.

The CDR3 sequence is CSINRGIRGGSTEAFF. The DNA read from the CDR3 is TGCAGTATTAACAGGGGTATCCGGGGAGGGAGCACTGAA. V and J are TRBV20-1 and TRBJ1-1, with 7 bases fitting TRBD1. With the read ending 3 residues before the CDR3 end, the germline J gene is used to fill in that end. The CDR3 is 16 residues long. V shed 8 bases and J 4 bases; nucleotides not matched to a gene: 19. From germline, CDR1 is DFQATT and CDR2 SNEGSKA (reference sequence).

In regard to this clone: Read sequence stops 3 residues before the CDR3 end, and the germline J gene provides the missing end. V gene TRBV20-1 combines with J gene TRBJ2-3, with TRBD2 identical over 8 bases. With 6 bases clipped from V and 0 bases from J, the junction kept 14 bases outside the gene matches. Germline V gene sequence: CDR1 DFQATT, CDR2 SNEGSKA (reference sequence). CDR3 length: 17 amino acids. CDR3 protein: CSALGATSGGSTDTQYF. The covered CDR3 bases are TGCAGTGCCCTGGGGGCTACTAGCGGAGGAAGCACAGATACG.

Comment on this clone: The read stops 3 residues short of the end of the CDR3; the missing end is completed from the germline J gene. The V call is TRBV19, the J call TRBJ1-2, with 10 bases identical to TRBD1. CDR3 length: 14 residues. The junction had 5 bases not matched to a gene; V was cut back by 6 bases and J by 4 bases. Germline CDR1 and CDR2: LNHDA and SQIVND (reference sequence). The CDR3 DNA, read in part, is TGTGCCAGTAGGGCCCGGGACAGGGGCTATGGC. Protein product: CASRARDRGYG. The full CDR3 is CASRARDRGYGYTF.

The CDR3 loop is CAWSVRLGLAGGTGLNEQFF. The covered CDR3 bases are TGTGCCTGGAGTGTACGTTTAGGGCTAGCGGGAGGGACGGGCTTGAATGAG. The chain uses TRBV30 and TRBJ2-1; 12 bases are a match to TRBD2. The read ends 3 residues before the CDR3 terminus; that terminus is restored from the germline J gene. The germline gives CDR1 GTSNPN, CDR2 SVGIG (reference sequence). J lost 7 bases, V lost 0 bases, and 19 bases had no gene match. This CDR3 contains 20 residues.

A remark on this clone: The observed sequence ends 3 residues before the CDR3 terminus, with the missing tail filled in from the germline J gene. This chain links TRBV4-1 with TRBJ2-2; 9 bases agree with TRBD1. Germline V gene lookup returns CDR1 MGHRA and CDR2 YSYEKL. V lost 3 bases, J lost 1 base, and 0 bases stayed unmatched. The CDR3 length is 15 residues. The CDR3 spells CASSQDRGNTGELFF. The part of the CDR3 DNA that was read is TGCGCCAGCAGCCAGGACAGGGGGAACACCGGGGAG.

To note about this clone: The read finishes 3 residues shy of the CDR3 end, and the germline J gene is used to complete it. The V and J genes are TRBV19 and TRBJ1-2; no clear D gene. This CDR3 is built from 14 residues. V dropped 1 base and J dropped 4 bases, with 10 bases sitting between them. Germline CDR1 LNHDA, CDR2 SQIVND (reference sequence). Incomplete CDR3 DNA: TGTGCCAGTAGTATAGCGGGCAGCGGCTATGGC. As protein: CASSIAGSGYG. The whole CDR3 protein is CASSIAGSGYGYTF.

With respect to this clone: With the read ending 3 residues before the CDR3 end, the germline J gene is used to fill in that end. The chain joins TRBV30 to TRBJ2-7, with TRBD1 matching 11 bases. V was clipped by 3 bases and J by 4 bases; unmatched bases: 2. The V gene's germline CDR1 is GTSNPN and CDR2 SVGIG (reference sequence). The CDR3 spans 13 residues. The CDR3 DNA, read in part, is TGTGCCTGGAGGGGACAGGGGGTATACGAG. This encodes CAWRGQGVYE. The whole CDR3 protein is CAWRGQGVYEQYF.

As concerns this clone: The read stops 3 residues short of the end of the CDR3; the missing end is completed from the germline J gene. The V gene is TRBV5-1, the J gene TRBJ1-1; 9 bases are a match to TRBD1. This CDR3 comprises 15 residues. V trimming: 4 bases; J trimming: 1 base; junction bases outside the gene matches: 5. The V gene's germline CDR1 is SGHRS and CDR2 YFSETQ. The sequenced CDR3 bases are TGCGCCAGCAGCCCAGGGACAGGGCCGAACACTGAA. Translated, it gives CASSPGTGPNTE. The entire CDR3 protein reads CASSPGTGPNTEAFF.

Note on this clone: Read data end 3 residues before the CDR3 end; the end is taken from the germline J gene. The chain joins TRBV12-3 or TRBV12-4 to TRBJ2-7; 11 positions agree with TRBD2. This CDR3 has 16 amino acids. J was trimmed by 1 base and V by 5 bases; bases with no gene match: 7. The covered CDR3 bases are TGTGCCAGCAGTCCGGCGGGACTAGCGGTATCCTACGAG. It is translated as CASSPAGLAVSYE. The entire CDR3 protein is CASSPAGLAVSYEQYF.

A remark on this clone: The DNA ends 3 residues before the CDR3 does, and the rest of the CDR3 is filled in from the germline J gene. The chain couples TRBV15 to TRBJ2-5; TRBD1 aligns across 9 bases. CDR1 LNHNV and CDR2 YYDKDF come from the germline V gene (reference sequence). The CDR3 length is 13 residues. Trimming removed 5 bases from V and 2 bases from J; junction bases left unmatched: 0. The CDR3 bases that were read are TGTGCCACCAGCGGGACAGGGCAAGAGACC. Translating it yields CATSGTGQET. The whole CDR3 region reads CATSGTGQETQYF.